The next 13 T cell receptor beta chains were all read from a single sample in a study of vaccination and CD4 T cells after COVID-19. Treatment noted: roughly 11-day PBMC culture with coronavirus spike peptide pools or control peptides (ViraFEST assay). What these receptors recognize is not known. Oncomine TCR Beta short-read sequencing was applied to DNA from cultured CD4+ T cells. TCRdb re-analysed the PCR reads in MiXCR, keeping a single row per CDR3 protein. Altogether roughly 15,000 distinct CDR3 sequences are present, around three fifths being singletons, with the ten largest covering around a tenth. The sequencing input was CD4+ T cells from blood, cultured in vitro. These receptors all come from a human donor who had recovered from COVID-19.

This clonotype has only a few counts. This chain uses TRBV28 with TRBJ2-7, with a tentative D call TRBD2 (5 bases). Germline CDR1 MDHEN, CDR2 SYDVKM. Deletions cut 6 bases from V and 4 bases from J, with 16 bases between. This CDR3 comprises 14 residues. CDR3 protein: CASRHPGSQYEQYF. The CDR3 DNA reads as TGTGCCAGCAGGCACCCGGGATCACAGTACGAGCAGTACTTC.

The chain is built from TRBV5-4 and TRBJ1-2, with D perhaps matching TRBD1 (5 bases). Germline assignment: CDR1 SGHNT and CDR2 YYREEE (reference sequence). This CDR3 contains 14 residues. Deletions cut 4 bases from V and 8 bases from J, with 18 bases between. The CDR3 loop is CASSKLGALEGYTF. The DNA for the CDR3 is TGTGCCAGCAGCAAGCTAGGGGCGCTGGAGGGCTACACCTTC.

DNA of the CDR3: TGTGCCAGCAGCCCCCGACTAGCGGGACGCTACGAGCAGTACTTC. Protein sequence: CASSPRLAGRYEQYF. The chain couples TRBV7-9 to TRBJ2-1; 11 nucleotides match TRBD2. TRBJ2-7 explains the end of the DNA better; the J call may be wrong. The length of the CDR3 is 15 residues. Germline CDR1 is SEHNR and CDR2 is FQNEAQ (reference sequence).

The CDR3 region is CASSFRQFTEAFF. The CDR3, as DNA: TGTGCCAGCAGTTTTAGACAGTTCACTGAAGCTTTCTTT. The chain has TRBV27 and TRBJ1-1, with D tentatively TRBD1 (5 bases). Per germline, CDR1 MNHEY and CDR2 SMNVEV (reference sequence). V dropped 3 bases and J dropped 4 bases, with 9 bases sitting between them. CDR3 length: 13 amino acids.

The V gene is TRBV24-1, the J gene TRBJ2-3; possible D gene TRBD1, 7 bases. This CDR3 region has 16 residues. CDR1 is KGHDR, CDR2 SFDVKD, per germline. V lost 7 bases, J lost 4 bases, and 20 bases lay in between. The CDR3 reads CATSPTGAPGADTQYF. The DNA of the CDR3 is TGTGCCACCAGCCCAACAGGGGCCCCGGGGGCAGATACGCAGTATTTT.

CDR3 in amino acids: CASGRGGGKVNTEAFF. CDR3 bases: TGTGCTAGTGGCCGAGGGGGGGGTAAGGTGAACACTGAAGCTTTCTTT. V is TRBV12-5 and J is TRBJ1-1; tentatively, D is TRBD1 (6 bases). The V gene lost 6 bases and the J gene lost 0 bases, with 17 bases spanning the gap. The CDR3 length is 16 residues. Germline assignment: CDR1 LGHNT and CDR2 FRNRAP.

The chain employs TRBV27 and TRBJ2-3; possible D gene TRBD2, 5 bases. The CDR3 has 14 residues. Germline V CDR1 and CDR2: MNHEY, SMNVEV (reference sequence). Between the trimmed V and J ends, which lost 6 bases and 3 bases, there was a span of 13 bases. The CDR3 loop reads CASSSRTGTDTQYF. The CDR3 DNA reads TGTGCCAGCAGCAGTCGTACGGGGACAGATACGCAGTATTTT.

The chain carries TRBV6-5 and TRBJ1-2; tentatively, D is TRBD1 (6 bases). The germline V gene encodes CDR1 MNHEY and CDR2 SVGAGI. V was cut by 4 bases and J by 9 bases, with 15 bases left in between. The CDR3 covers 13 residues. The CDR3 region has the DNA TGTGCCAGCAGTTCTTCAGGGGCGGTGAGCTACACCTTC. It encodes CASSSSGAVSYTF.

The chain is built from TRBV30 and TRBJ2-3; D is undetermined. This CDR3 comprises 11 residues. The V gene lost 4 bases and the J gene lost 4 bases, with 6 bases spanning the gap. The germline V gene encodes CDR1 GTSNPN and CDR2 SVGIG (reference sequence). CDR3 protein: CAWNRADTQYF. CDR3 nucleotides: TGTGCCTGGAATCGCGCAGATACGCAGTATTTT.

The V call is TRBV30, the J call TRBJ1-2, with D possibly matching TRBD1 (5 bases). CDR1 is GTSNPN, CDR2 SVGIG, per germline (reference sequence). This CDR3 has 13 residues. Trimming took 5 bases from V and 6 from J, leaving 16 bases between them. CDR3 bases: TGTGCCTGGGGCCTGGGGACGGGTAATGGCTACACCTTC. Encoded protein: CAWGLGTGNGYTF.

The sample holds a few counts of this clonotype. The chain combines TRBV20-1 with TRBJ2-7; D not certain. This CDR3 has 13 residues. Trimming stripped 3 bases from V and 0 bases from J, with 9 bases between. The V gene's germline CDR1 is DFQATT and CDR2 SNEGSKA (reference sequence). The chain's CDR3 is CSASYTLSYEQYF. The CDR3 DNA follows: TGCAGTGCTAGTTATACTCTCTCCTACGAGCAGTACTTC.

The rearrangement links TRBV2 to TRBJ1-6, with D possibly TRBD1 on 5 matching bases. Trimming left V 7 bases short and J 4 bases short, with 8 bases between. The CDR3 has 13 residues. Germline V gene lookup returns CDR1 SNHLY and CDR2 FYNNEI. In DNA, the CDR3 is TGTGCCAGCAACGGGGGTTATAATTCACCCCTCCACTTT. It codes for CASNGGYNSPLHF.

A few counts support this clonotype. The chain carries TRBV10-3 and TRBJ1-5; D gene unclear. The V gene's germline CDR1 is ENHRY and CDR2 SYGVKD. The CDR3 spans 12 residues. The ends were cut back, 3 bases at V and 3 bases at J, with 3 bases in the middle. This CDR3 is CAISDFNQPQHF. The CDR3 nucleotides read TGTGCCATCAGTGACTTCAATCAGCCCCAGCATTTT.